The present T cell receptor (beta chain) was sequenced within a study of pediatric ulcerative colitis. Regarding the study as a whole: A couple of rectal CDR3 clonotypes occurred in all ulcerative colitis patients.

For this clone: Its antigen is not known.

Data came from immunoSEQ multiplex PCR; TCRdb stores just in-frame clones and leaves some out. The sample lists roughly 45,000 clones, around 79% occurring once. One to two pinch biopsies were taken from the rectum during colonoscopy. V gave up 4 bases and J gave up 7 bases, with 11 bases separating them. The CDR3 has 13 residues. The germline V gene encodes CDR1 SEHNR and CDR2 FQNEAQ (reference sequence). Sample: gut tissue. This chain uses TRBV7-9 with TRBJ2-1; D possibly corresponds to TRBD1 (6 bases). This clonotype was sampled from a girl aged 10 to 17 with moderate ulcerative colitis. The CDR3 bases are TGTGCCAGCAGCTGGTACAGGGAAAATGAGCAGTTCTTC. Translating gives CASSWYRENEQFF.